This T cell receptor beta chain was captured by sequencing in a study of graft-versus-host responses after intestinal transplantation. Germline CDR1 and CDR2: SNHLY and FYNNEI. V gave up 7 bases and J gave up 4 bases; unmatched junction bases: 6. The CDR3 is made up of 14 amino acids. TCRdb keeps only in-frame clones here, not all; method: immunoSEQ multiplex PCR. This sample carries fewer than 45,000 clones, less than 95% of them seen once, and the ten largest clones take less than 3%. Details on this clone: Antigen unknown.

Study-wide findings and caveats: Circulating GvH clone levels at their peak were associated with HvG declines (early post-transplant). The authors found GvH clones in recipient marrow, some appearing first in ileum or blood.

This TCR derives from a human patient who received an intestinal transplant, so some T cells may come from the graft donor. The rearrangement joins TRBV2 to TRBJ1-4; TRBD1 matches at 7 bases. The sample here was PBMCs, taken about 330 days after intestinal transplant. CDR3 residues: CASMGTAFNEKLFF. DNA for the CDR3: TGTGCCAGCATGGGGACAGCCTTTAATGAAAAACTGTTTTTT.